The next 13 T cell receptor beta chains were all read from a single sample in a study of CD8+ T cells in alopecia areata. Extracted RNA was reverse transcribed, and the resulting cDNA served as sequencing template. Profiled with immunoSEQ multiplex PCR; TCRdb holds only in-frame clones, not every one. The sample lists 150,000 to 200,000 clones; less than 80% were seen once. The sequencing here drew on CD8+ T cells sorted from blood, taken at week 0. Source of these receptors: a human donor with alopecia areata.

The chain uses TRBV30 and TRBJ2-6; D not certain. The V gene's germline CDR1 is GTSNPN and CDR2 SVGIG (reference sequence). V lost 4 bases, J lost 0 bases, and 4 bases lay in between. This CDR3 contains 13 residues. CDR3 sequence: CAWMASGANVLTF. The CDR3 coding sequence is TGTGCCTGGATGGCCTCTGGGGCCAACGTCCTGACTTTC.

The rearrangement joins TRBV2 to TRBJ2-2; D unclear. The CDR3 has 12 amino acids. CDR1 SNHLY and CDR2 FYNNEI come from the germline V gene. The V end lost 6 bases, the J end lost 2 bases, and 4 bases lay between the germline ends. CDR3 residues: CASSSNTGELFF. The CDR3 DNA reads as TGTGCCAGCAGCTCAAACACCGGGGAGCTGTTTTTT.

The chain has TRBV4-1 and TRBJ2-7, with D possibly TRBD2 on 5 matching bases. Deletions cut 4 bases from V and 7 bases from J, with 17 bases between. Germline V lookup: CDR1 MGHRA, CDR2 YSYEKL. The CDR3 runs 14 residues. CDR3 sequence: CASSPRSLALEQYF. CDR3 in DNA: TGCGCCAGCAGCCCCCGGTCCCTAGCCTTGGAGCAGTACTTC.

This chain connects TRBV6-5 to TRBJ2-3; 7 nucleotides agree with TRBD1. CDR3 length: 14 amino acids. With 2 bases clipped from V and 3 bases from J, the junction kept 2 bases outside the gene matches. Per the germline V gene, CDR1 is MNHEY and CDR2 is SVGAGI. CDR3 coding DNA: TGTGCCAGCAGTTACGGGACAGTGACAGATACGCAGTATTTT. Residues: CASSYGTVTDTQYF.

The V call is TRBV13, the J call TRBJ1-2; D call uncertain. The V gene's germline CDR1 is PRHDT and CDR2 FYEKMQ (reference sequence). With 0 bases removed from V and 5 bases from J, the gap between germline ends came to 7 bases. CDR3 length: 13 residues. The CDR3, as DNA: TGTGCCAGCAGCTTAGGTTCCACGTATGGCTACACCTTC. Its translation: CASSLGSTYGYTF.

This chain links TRBV7-9 with TRBJ2-1; D is unclear. This CDR3 spans 12 amino acids. From germline, CDR1 is SEHNR and CDR2 FQNEAQ (reference sequence). Trimming took 3 bases from V and 4 from J, leaving 4 bases between them. CDR3 loop: CASSFTYNEQFF. The CDR3 nucleotides are TGTGCCAGCAGCTTTACGTACAATGAGCAGTTCTTC.

The chain recombines TRBV25-1 with TRBJ2-1, with 9 nucleotides matching TRBD1. V lost 5 bases, J lost 10 bases, and 9 bases stayed unmatched. The CDR3 runs to 14 residues. Germline assignment: CDR1 MGHDK and CDR2 SYGVNS. CDR3 nucleotides: TGTGCCAGCAGTAGTGGGACAGGGCCATGGGAGCAGTTCTTC. Residues: CASSSGTGPWEQFF.

The genes are TRBV30 and TRBJ2-3, with TRBD1 matching over 8 bases. J lost 3 bases, V lost 3 bases, and 5 bases had no gene match. CDR1 is GTSNPN and CDR2 is SVGIG in the germline V gene (reference sequence). This CDR3 region has 14 residues. CDR3 residues: CAWSPGQGTDTQYF. As DNA, the CDR3 is TGTGCCTGGAGCCCCGGACAGGGAACAGATACGCAGTATTTT. Full variable domain (missing parts from reference TRBV30 and TRBJ2-3): SQTIHQWPATLVQPVGSPLSLECTVEGTSNPNLYWYRQAAGRGLQLLFYSVGIGQISSEVPQNLSASRPQDRQFILSSKKLLLSDSGFYLCAWSPGQGTDTQYFGPGTRLTVL.

The chain uses TRBV2 and TRBJ1-2; 9 nucleotides line up with TRBD1. Germline values: CDR1 SNHLY, CDR2 FYNNEI. This CDR3 contains 11 residues. The V and J ends lost 11 bases and 8 bases, in that order; junction bases with no gene match: 6. CDR3 coding DNA: TGTGCCGCGACAGGGGGAGTGGGCTACACCTTC. As protein: CAATGGVGYTF.

V is TRBV7-2 and J is TRBJ1-2; D unresolved. Germline CDR1 is SGHTA and CDR2 is FQGNSA. The CDR3 has 16 residues. Trimming pared 5 bases from V and 6 bases from J, leaving 22 bases between. The CDR3 DNA follows: TGTGCCAGCAGCCCCAAGTCGTTGGACCCTTGGGATGGCTACACCTTC. It encodes CASSPKSLDPWDGYTF.

The sample holds a few counts of this clone. V and J are TRBV18 and TRBJ2-3; weak D call: TRBD2 (8 bases). V lost 0 bases to trimming and J lost 4 bases, with 26 bases between them. The CDR3 spans 20 residues. Germline V gene lookup returns CDR1 KGHSH and CDR2 LQKENI. For the CDR3, the DNA is TGTGCCAGCTCACCACCGGGACAGTACTACGGACTAGCCATTGCAGATACGCAGTATTTT. Translated: CASSPPGQYYGLAIADTQYF.

This clone has just a few counts. The chain has TRBV30 and TRBJ1-1; possibly TRBD1 for D (5 bases). Per the germline V gene, CDR1 is GTSNPN and CDR2 is SVGIG (reference sequence). The CDR3 loop spans 13 amino acids. Trimming removed 3 bases from V and 5 bases from J, with 13 bases in between. CDR3 bases: TGTGCCTGGAGCGGGGGGGGAAGGACTGAAGCTTTCTTT. This translates into CAWSGGGRTEAFF.

The gene calls are TRBV27 and TRBJ1-6; 7 nucleotides match TRBD1. The CDR3 loop spans 13 amino acids. J gave up 10 bases and V 3 bases, and 3 bases lay outside the gene matches. Per germline, CDR1 MNHEY and CDR2 SMNVEV (reference sequence). The CDR3 region is CASSLTTGSPLHF. DNA for the CDR3: TGTGCCAGCAGTTTGACGACAGGGTCACCCCTCCACTTT.